A selection of T cell receptor beta chains follows, all from one sample in a study of cytomegalovirus exposure and HLA in healthy donors. Clones were read by immunoSEQ multiplex PCR, and TCRdb kept only the in-frame ones, dropping some. The sample lists around 100,000 clones, approximately 80% seen once, with about 5% in the top ten. The specimen was PBMCs. These receptors came from a woman aged 30 to 39 in good health and CMV-seropositive. The CDR3 runs from the conserved cysteine through the conserved F or W. Each record gives: J gene, clone size, D gene, V gene, CDR3 protein, CDR3 DNA. D genes are given only for firm matches. Clone sizes are given selectively: once, few, many, or a class where the clone is expanded.

J: TRBJ2-7
size: NA
D: NA
V: TRBV14
CDR3: CASSQDNYRGYEQYF
DNA: TGTGCCAGCAGCCAAGATAACTATAGGGGCTACGAGCAGTACTTC

J: TRBJ2-5
size: NA
D: NA
V: TRBV4-1
CDR3: CASSRGTLLYGETQYF
DNA: TGCGCCAGCAGCCGAGGAACCTTGCTATATGGGGAGACCCAGTACTTC

J: TRBJ1-2
size: NA
D: TRBD1
V: TRBV6-6
CDR3: CASGTDRDYGYTF
DNA: TGTGCCAGCGGAACGGACAGGGACTATGGCTACACCTTC

J: TRBJ2-5
size: NA
D: NA
V: TRBV30
CDR3: CACRAAVETQYF
DNA: TGTGCCTGCCGAGCGGCTGTGGAGACCCAGTACTTC

J: TRBJ2-1
size: NA
D: TRBD2
V: TRBV4-1
CDR3: CASSPIAGGSYNEQFF
DNA: TGCGCCAGCAGCCCGATAGCGGGGGGCTCCTACAATGAGCAGTTCTTC

J: TRBJ2-3
size: NA
D: NA
V: TRBV11-3
CDR3: CASSLGGSGDTQYF
DNA: TGTGCCAGCAGCTTAGGGGGTAGCGGAGATACGCAGTATTTT

J: TRBJ1-1
size: NA
D: NA
V: TRBV27
CDR3: CASRVDTEAFF
DNA: TGTGCCAGCAGGGTAGACACTGAAGCTTTCTTT

J: TRBJ2-3
size: once
D: TRBD1
V: TRBV11-3
CDR3: CASSARQGTDTQYF
DNA: TGTGCCAGCAGCGCGAGACAGGGGACAGATACGCAGTATTTT

J: TRBJ2-5
size: once
D: NA
V: TRBV9
CDR3: CASSVFGASETQYF
DNA: TGTGCCAGCAGCGTATTTGGGGCCTCGGAGACCCAGTACTTC

J: TRBJ1-6
size: NA
D: NA
V: TRBV11-3
CDR3: CASSFELNSPLHF
DNA: TGTGCCAGCAGCTTCGAACTGAATTCACCCCTCCACTTT

J: TRBJ2-6
size: NA
D: NA
V: TRBV9
CDR3: CASSATGSGANVLTF
DNA: TGTGCCAGCAGCGCGACAGGCTCTGGGGCCAACGTCCTGACTTTC

J: TRBJ1-4
size: NA
D: NA
V: TRBV23-1
CDR3: CASSHWAGLATNEKLFF
DNA: TGCGCCAGCAGTCATTGGGCAGGTCTTGCAACTAATGAAAAACTGTTTTTT

J: TRBJ2-1
size: NA
D: NA
V: TRBV29-1
CDR3: CSATTSSAYNEQFF
DNA: TGCAGCGCCACTACCTCTAGCGCATACAATGAGCAGTTCTTC

J: TRBJ1-5
size: few
D: NA
V: TRBV28
CDR3: CASTESAGLNNQPQHF
DNA: TGTGCCAGCACCGAAAGCGCAGGACTTAACAATCAGCCCCAGCATTTT

J: TRBJ2-7
size: NA
D: TRBD1
V: TRBV6-5
CDR3: CASSFFTGQGPHEQYF
DNA: TGTGCCAGCAGTTTTTTCACGGGACAGGGTCCACACGAGCAGTACTTC

J: TRBJ1-5
size: NA
D: NA
V: TRBV30
CDR3: CAWSGRISGEPQHF
DNA: TGTGCCTGGAGCGGACGCATCTCGGGGGAGCCCCAGCATTTT